Following are 16 T cell receptor beta chains from one sample sequenced in a study of cytomegalovirus exposure and HLA in healthy donors. This PCR relied on a set of 60 Vbeta primers and 13 Jbeta primers. Using immunoSEQ multiplex PCR, the repertoire was profiled, and TCRdb retains in-frame clones only, with some absent. The table lists 45,000 to 50,000 clones. The sample consisted of PBMCs. The origin of the receptors is a male donor in good health and CMV-seronegative.

This chain links TRBV11-2 with TRBJ2-7, with D perhaps matching TRBD2 (6 bases). Germline V lookup: CDR1 SGHAT, CDR2 FQNNGV. The V end was cut by 4 bases, the J end by 10 bases, with 14 bases between. This CDR3 spans 12 amino acids. CDR3 sequence: CASSYDVGRQYF. The CDR3 nucleotides are TGTGCCAGCAGCTACGACGTCGGGAGACAGTACTTC.

The rearrangement uses TRBV7-2 and TRBJ1-3, with TRBD1 identical over 7 bases. Germline CDR1 and CDR2: SGHTA and FQGNSA. The CDR3 loop spans 15 amino acids. With V trimmed by 7 bases and J by 0 bases, 6 bases remained unmatched. CDR3: CASNRDSNSGNTIYF. The CDR3, as DNA: TGTGCCAGCAATCGGGACAGCAACTCTGGAAACACCATATATTTT.

The chain couples TRBV6-6 to TRBJ1-6; D not certain. CDR1 is MNHNY, CDR2 SVGAGI, per germline (reference sequence). Between the trimmed V and J ends, which lost 4 bases and 5 bases, there was a span of 15 bases. This CDR3 region has 16 residues. This CDR3 reads CASSFPAGSDNSPLHF. For the CDR3, the DNA is TGTGCCAGCAGTTTCCCAGCGGGGTCTGATAATTCACCCCTCCACTTT.

The chain links TRBV18 to TRBJ2-3; 10 positions match TRBD1. V gave up 6 bases and J gave up 4 bases; unmatched junction bases: 4. The CDR3 is made up of 14 amino acids. CDR1 and CDR2 from the germline V gene are KGHSH and LQKENI. DNA of the CDR3: TGTGCCAGCTCTCTGACAGGGGGCGCAGATACGCAGTATTTT. Translating it yields CASSLTGGADTQYF.

On this clone itself: The junction departs from the called germline gene at one end, perhaps through a read error. V gene TRBV7-7 combines with J gene TRBJ1-5, with D hard to call. Germline loops: CDR1 SSHAT, CDR2 FNYEAQ (reference sequence). The CDR3 spans 15 residues. CDR3 nucleotides: TGTGCTAGCAGCCCGCCCGGGTTGGCAAATCAGCCCCAGCATTTT. It specifies CASSPPGLANQPQHF.

The V and J genes are TRBV9 and TRBJ2-7, with 11 bases matching TRBD1. CDR3 length: 19 amino acids. Germline-derived CDR1 and CDR2 are SGDLS and YYNGEE. Trimming removed 0 bases from V and 3 bases from J; junction bases left unmatched: 14. The CDR3 DNA reads as TGTGCCAGCAGCGTAGCTAGTGGACAGGGGGCGACTAATATCTACGAGCAGTACTTC. It specifies CASSVASGQGATNIYEQYF.

The J gene is TRBJ1-2, the V gene TRBV6-1; the match to TRBD1 covers 8 bases. This CDR3 spans 14 amino acids. CDR1 and CDR2 (germline): MNHNS, SASEGT. With 8 bases clipped from V and 4 bases from J, the junction kept 9 bases outside the gene matches. The CDR3 spells CASADRGLAYGYTF. As DNA, the CDR3 is TGTGCCAGCGCCGACAGGGGCCTTGCCTATGGCTACACCTTC.

The V gene is TRBV19, the J gene TRBJ1-1; possibly TRBD1 for D (5 bases). V lost 1 base, J lost 1 base, and 10 bases lay in between. The CDR3 has 15 amino acids. Germline CDR1 LNHDA, CDR2 SQIVND (reference sequence). CDR3 in amino acids: CASSIGAGSNTEAFF. CDR3 DNA sequence: TGTGCCAGTAGTATAGGGGCAGGGTCGAACACTGAAGCTTTCTTT.

Remarks on this clone: One end of the junction varies from germline; a read error may be responsible. The same CDR3 arises from other DNA sequences in this sample as well. The rearrangement links TRBV30 to TRBJ2-2; 7 nucleotides match TRBD1. The CDR3 runs 15 residues. Germline CDR1 reads GTSNPN; CDR2 reads SVGIG (reference sequence). The CDR3 reads CAWTPDRVNTGELFF. CDR3 sequence (DNA): TGCGCCTGGACCCCAGACAGGGTCAACACCGGGGAGCTGTTTTTT. Full variable domain (outside the CDR3, taken from reference TRBV30 and TRBJ2-2): SQTIHQWPATLVQPVGSPLSLECTVEGTSNPNLYWYRQAAGRGLQLLFYSVGIGQISSEVPQNLSASRPQDRQFILSSKKLLLSDSGFYLCAWTPDRVNTGELFFGEGSRLTVL.

The chain carries TRBV6-5 and TRBJ2-3; 12 nucleotides match TRBD2. Trimming took 5 bases from V and 6 from J; bases not matched to a gene: 3. Germline CDR1 MNHEY, CDR2 SVGAGI. The CDR3 extends over 14 amino acids. CDR3 bases: TGTGCCAGCAGTCTCGGACTAGCGGGGGATACGCAGTATTTT. Encoded protein: CASSLGLAGDTQYF.

The V and J genes are TRBV4-3 and TRBJ2-7; D might be TRBD2 (6 bases). The CDR3 is 17 residues long. V lost 0 bases to trimming and J lost 5 bases, with 20 bases between them. The germline V gene has CDR1 LGHNA and CDR2 YSLEER. CDR3 sequence reads: CASSQDVGVAGRNEQYF. In nucleotides, the CDR3 is TGCGCCAGCAGCCAAGATGTGGGGGTTGCGGGGCGGAACGAGCAGTACTTC.

Comments on this clone: The same CDR3 can be traced to other DNA sequences in this sample. The chain is built from TRBV9 and TRBJ1-1; D ambiguous. The V end lost 4 bases, the J end lost 2 bases, and 9 bases lay between the germline ends. Looked up from germline, CDR1 is SGDLS and CDR2 is YYNGEE. This CDR3 is built from 13 residues. CDR3 protein: CASSPPPNTEAFF. As DNA, the CDR3 is TGTGCCAGCAGCCCCCCTCCCAACACTGAAGCTTTCTTT.

This rearrangement joins TRBV29-1 to TRBJ2-7, with 8 bases identical to TRBD1. Trimming took 4 bases from V and 2 from J; bases not matched to a gene: 4. The length of the CDR3 is 13 residues. Germline lookup yields CDR1 SQVTM and CDR2 ANQGSEA. This CDR3 is CSVVQGATYEQYF. In DNA form, the CDR3 reads TGCAGCGTTGTCCAGGGGGCCACCTACGAGCAGTACTTC.

V and J are TRBV19 and TRBJ1-2, with a weak D call TRBD1 (5 bases). From germline, CDR1 is LNHDA and CDR2 SQIVND (reference sequence). This CDR3 has 16 amino acids. V lost 5 bases, J lost 2 bases, and 18 bases lay in between. In DNA, the CDR3 is TGTGCCAGTAGTCAGCATTCGGGGAGGGGCAACTATGGCTACACCTTC. It is translated as CASSQHSGRGNYGYTF.

V is TRBV20-1 and J is TRBJ1-2; D unresolved. CDR3 length equals 11 residues. Per germline, CDR1 DFQATT and CDR2 SNEGSKA (reference sequence). Between the trimmed V and J ends, which lost 6 bases and 1 base, there was a span of 6 bases. DNA of the CDR3: TGCAGTGCCACCGGTAACTATGGCTACACCTTC. Its protein is CSATGNYGYTF.

V and J are TRBV14 and TRBJ2-1; possible D gene TRBD1, 6 bases. This CDR3 region has 14 residues. The germline V gene encodes CDR1 SGHDN and CDR2 FVKESK. V lost 4 bases to trimming and J lost 5 bases, with 12 bases between them. The CDR3 here is CASSRSWTDNEQFF. The CDR3 DNA sequence: TGTGCCAGCAGCCGAAGCTGGACAGACAATGAGCAGTTCTTC. Combining the CDR3 with reference TRBV14 and TRBJ2-1 gives the whole variable domain EAGVTQFPSHSVIEKGQTVTLRCDPISGHDNLYWYRRVMGKEIKFLLHFVKESKQDESGMPNNRFLAERTGGTYSTLKVQPAELEDSGVYFCASSRSWTDNEQFFGPGTRLTVL.